This T cell receptor (beta chain) was sequenced during a study of hypomethylating agent response in myelodysplastic syndrome. Study summary: TET2 mutation, the most common, occurred in 5 of 11 patients. Patients with neither complete response nor hematologic improvement were classed non-responders. Regarding the study as a whole: This small study analyzed only approximately twelve patients.

The CDR3 has 15 amino acids. Per the germline V gene, CDR1 is SSHAT and CDR2 is FNYEAQ (reference sequence). TCRdb's copy holds only in-frame clones and misses some; the assay was immunoSEQ multiplex PCR. This table has some 2,000 clones, 60% to 80% appearing once. This clone appeared a few times. Antigen unknown. Compared with germline, one end of the junction differs, possibly owing to a read error. V gene TRBV7-7 combines with J gene TRBJ2-5, with a possible D match to TRBD2 (7 bases). Here the sequenced sample was bone marrow, taken before or after starting hypomethylating agent treatment for myelodysplastic syndrome (not recorded which). This receptor was taken from a human donor with myelodysplastic syndrome. CDR3 amino acids: CASSFRGGLEETQYF. DNA of the CDR3: TGTGCTAGCAGCTTTAGGGGGGGGCTCGAAGAGACCCAGTACTTC.